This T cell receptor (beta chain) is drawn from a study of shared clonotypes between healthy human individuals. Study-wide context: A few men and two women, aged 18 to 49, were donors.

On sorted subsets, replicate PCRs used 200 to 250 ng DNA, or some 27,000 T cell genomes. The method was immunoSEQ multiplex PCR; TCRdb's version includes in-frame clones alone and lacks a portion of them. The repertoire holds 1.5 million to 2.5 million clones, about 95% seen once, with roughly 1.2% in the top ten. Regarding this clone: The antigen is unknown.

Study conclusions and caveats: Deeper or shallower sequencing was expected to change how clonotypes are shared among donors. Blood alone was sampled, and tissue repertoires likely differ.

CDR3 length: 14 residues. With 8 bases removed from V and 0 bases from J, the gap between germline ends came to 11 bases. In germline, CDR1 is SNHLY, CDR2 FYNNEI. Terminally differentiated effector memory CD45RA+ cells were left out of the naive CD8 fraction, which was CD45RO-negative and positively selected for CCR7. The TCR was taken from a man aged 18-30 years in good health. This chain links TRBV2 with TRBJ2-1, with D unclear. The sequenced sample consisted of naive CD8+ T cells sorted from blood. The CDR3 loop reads CASPSSDSYNEQFF. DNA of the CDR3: TGTGCCAGCCCCTCCAGTGACTCCTACAATGAGCAGTTCTTC.